This T cell receptor beta chain is from a study of beta chain features in type 1 diabetes. There are a few counts of this clone. What it recognizes is unknown. Sorting with CD45RO/CCR7/CD25/CD127/CD95/CD27 yielded naive, central memory, regulatory and stem-like memory CD4+ cells. The purity of all sorted populations exceeded 98%. The authors reverse transcribed all of the isolated RNA, so sequencing captured expressed TCRB transcripts. Sequenced by immunoSEQ multiplex PCR; TCRdb stores in-frame clones only, minus some. Of 500,000 to 850,000 clones listed, over 12% were seen once; the top ten hold 0.035% to 0.045%. Study findings and constraints: In all four CD4+ subsets, TCRB CDR3 length was significantly, moderately reduced in type 1 diabetes. High TCR expression in some cells could lead to their over-representation in cDNA sequencing. More deletions and fewer insertions at VDJ junctions were found in patients with type 1 diabetes.

The sample was naive CD4+ T cells from blood. The sequence was obtained from a man younger than 30 with type 1 diabetes.

The chain's CDR3 is CASSLGVDSYNEQFF. The CDR3 DNA follows: TGTGCCAGCAGCTTAGGGGTAGACTCCTACAATGAGCAGTTCTTC. The V and J genes are TRBV7-2 and TRBJ2-1; D gene unclear. The V end was cut by 1 base, the J end by 0 bases, with 7 bases between. Germline CDR1 and CDR2: SGHTA and FQGNSA. CDR3 length: 15 amino acids.